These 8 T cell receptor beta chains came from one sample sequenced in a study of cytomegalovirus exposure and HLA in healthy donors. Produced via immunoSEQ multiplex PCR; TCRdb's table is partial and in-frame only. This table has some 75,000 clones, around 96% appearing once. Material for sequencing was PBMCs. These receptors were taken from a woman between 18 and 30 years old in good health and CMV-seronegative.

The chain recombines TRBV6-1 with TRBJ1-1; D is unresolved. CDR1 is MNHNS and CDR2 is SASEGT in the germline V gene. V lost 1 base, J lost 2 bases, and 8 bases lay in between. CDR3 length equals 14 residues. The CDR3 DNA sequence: TGTGCCAGCAGTGAAGGAGGGAGTAACACTGAAGCTTTCTTT. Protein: CASSEGGSNTEAFF.

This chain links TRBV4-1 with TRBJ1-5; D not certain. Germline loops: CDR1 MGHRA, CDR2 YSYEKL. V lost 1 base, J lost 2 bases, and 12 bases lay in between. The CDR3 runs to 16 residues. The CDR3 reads CASSQVTGMGNQPQHF. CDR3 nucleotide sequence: TGCGCCAGCAGCCAAGTCACGGGTATGGGCAATCAGCCCCAGCATTTT.

The CDR3 region is CASVNRGGTTEAFF. CDR3 nucleotides: TGTGCCAGCGTAAACAGGGGAGGAACCACTGAAGCTTTCTTT. The V and J genes are TRBV19 and TRBJ1-1, with 7 bases lining up with TRBD1. Germline values: CDR1 LNHDA, CDR2 SQIVND (reference sequence). Trimming cost V 9 bases and J 4 bases; bases outside gene matches: 11. The CDR3 runs to 14 residues.

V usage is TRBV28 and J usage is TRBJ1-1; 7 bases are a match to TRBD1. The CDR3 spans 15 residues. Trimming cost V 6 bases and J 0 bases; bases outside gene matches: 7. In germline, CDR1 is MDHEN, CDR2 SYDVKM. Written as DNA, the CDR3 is TGTGCCAGCAGAGCCACAGGGGCGCTGAACACTGAAGCTTTCTTT. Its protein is CASRATGALNTEAFF.

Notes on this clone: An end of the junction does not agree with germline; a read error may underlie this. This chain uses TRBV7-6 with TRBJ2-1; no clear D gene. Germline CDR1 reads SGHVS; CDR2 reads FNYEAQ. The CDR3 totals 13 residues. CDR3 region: CTSSLNNYNEQFF. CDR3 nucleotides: TGTACCAGCAGCTTAAATAACTACAATGAGCAGTTCTTC.

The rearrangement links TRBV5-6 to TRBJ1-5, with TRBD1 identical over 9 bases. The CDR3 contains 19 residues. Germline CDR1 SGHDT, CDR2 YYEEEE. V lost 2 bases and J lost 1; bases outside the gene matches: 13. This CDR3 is CASSFTGGDPMGSNQPQHF. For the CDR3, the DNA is TGTGCCAGCAGCTTCACAGGGGGCGACCCCATGGGGAGCAATCAGCCCCAGCATTTT.

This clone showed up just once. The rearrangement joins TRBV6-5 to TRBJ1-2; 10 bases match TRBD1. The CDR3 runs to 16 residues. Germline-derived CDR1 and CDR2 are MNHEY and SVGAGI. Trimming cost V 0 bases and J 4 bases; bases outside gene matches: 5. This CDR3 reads CASSYSGTGESYGYTF. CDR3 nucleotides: TGTGCCAGCAGTTACTCTGGGACAGGGGAATCCTATGGCTACACCTTC.

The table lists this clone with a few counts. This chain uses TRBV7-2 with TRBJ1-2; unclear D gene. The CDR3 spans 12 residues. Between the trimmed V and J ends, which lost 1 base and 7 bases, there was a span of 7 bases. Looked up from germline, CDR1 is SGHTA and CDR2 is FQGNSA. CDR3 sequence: CASSLEYSGYTF. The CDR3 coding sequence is TGTGCCAGCAGCTTAGAGTATAGTGGCTACACCTTC.